This section outlines one T cell receptor (beta chain) sequence together with its context. The sample comes from a study of T cell responses to AZD1222 COVID-19 vaccine. CDR1 and CDR2 from the germline V gene are SGHAT and FQNNGV. Trimming pared 9 bases from V and 10 bases from J, leaving 30 bases between. The CDR3 runs to 16 residues. Data came from immunoSEQ multiplex PCR; TCRdb stores just in-frame clones and leaves some out. Counted here are 150,000 to 200,000 clones, around 92% occurring once; the ten biggest clones make up 1% to 1.5%. The rearrangement uses TRBV11-2 and TRBJ1-2; D gene uncertain. The sequencing here drew on peripheral blood, taken on day 0 of AZD1222 vaccination. This receptor was obtained from an adult in good health. CDR3 amino acids: CASSPGITGNRFDYTF. In DNA, the CDR3 is TGTGCCAGTTCCCCGGGTATAACCGGTAATCGGTTCGACTACACCTTC.